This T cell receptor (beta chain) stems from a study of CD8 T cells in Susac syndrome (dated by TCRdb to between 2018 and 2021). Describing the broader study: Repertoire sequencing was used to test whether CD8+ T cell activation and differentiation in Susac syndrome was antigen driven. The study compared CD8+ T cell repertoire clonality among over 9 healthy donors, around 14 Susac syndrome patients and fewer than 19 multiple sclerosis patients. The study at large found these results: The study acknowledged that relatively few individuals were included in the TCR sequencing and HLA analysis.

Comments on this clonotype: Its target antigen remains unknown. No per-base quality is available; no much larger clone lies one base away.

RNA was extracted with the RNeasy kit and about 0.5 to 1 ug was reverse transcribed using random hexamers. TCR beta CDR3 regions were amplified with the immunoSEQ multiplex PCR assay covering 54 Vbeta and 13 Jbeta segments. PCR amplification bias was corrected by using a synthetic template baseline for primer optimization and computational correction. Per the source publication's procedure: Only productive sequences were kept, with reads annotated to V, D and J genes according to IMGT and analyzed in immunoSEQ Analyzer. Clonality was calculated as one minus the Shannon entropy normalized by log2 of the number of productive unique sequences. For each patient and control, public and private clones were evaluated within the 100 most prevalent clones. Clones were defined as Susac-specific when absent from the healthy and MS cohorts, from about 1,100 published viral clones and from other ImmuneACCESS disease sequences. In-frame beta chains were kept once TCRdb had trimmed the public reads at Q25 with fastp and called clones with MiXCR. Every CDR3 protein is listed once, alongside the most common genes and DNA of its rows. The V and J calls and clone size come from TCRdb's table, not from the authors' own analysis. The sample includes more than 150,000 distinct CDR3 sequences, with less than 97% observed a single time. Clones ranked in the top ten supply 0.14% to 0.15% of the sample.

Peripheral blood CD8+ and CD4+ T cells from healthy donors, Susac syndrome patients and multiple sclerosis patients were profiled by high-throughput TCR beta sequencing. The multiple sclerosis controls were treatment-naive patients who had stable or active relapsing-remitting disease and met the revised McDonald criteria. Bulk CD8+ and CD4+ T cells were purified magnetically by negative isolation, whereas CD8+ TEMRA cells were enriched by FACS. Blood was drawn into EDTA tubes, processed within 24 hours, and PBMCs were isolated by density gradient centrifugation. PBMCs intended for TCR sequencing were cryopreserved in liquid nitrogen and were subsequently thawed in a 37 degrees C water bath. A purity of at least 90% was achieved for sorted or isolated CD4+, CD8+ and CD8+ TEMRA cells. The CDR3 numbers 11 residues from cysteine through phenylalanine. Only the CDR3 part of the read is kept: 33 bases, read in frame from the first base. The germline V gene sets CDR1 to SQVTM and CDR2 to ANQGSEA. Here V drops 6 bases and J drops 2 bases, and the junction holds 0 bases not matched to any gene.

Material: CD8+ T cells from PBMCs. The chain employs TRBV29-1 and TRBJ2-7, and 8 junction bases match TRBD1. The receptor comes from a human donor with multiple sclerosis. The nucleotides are TGCAGCGTGGGACAGGCCTACGAGCAGTACTTC. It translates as CSVGQAYEQYF.